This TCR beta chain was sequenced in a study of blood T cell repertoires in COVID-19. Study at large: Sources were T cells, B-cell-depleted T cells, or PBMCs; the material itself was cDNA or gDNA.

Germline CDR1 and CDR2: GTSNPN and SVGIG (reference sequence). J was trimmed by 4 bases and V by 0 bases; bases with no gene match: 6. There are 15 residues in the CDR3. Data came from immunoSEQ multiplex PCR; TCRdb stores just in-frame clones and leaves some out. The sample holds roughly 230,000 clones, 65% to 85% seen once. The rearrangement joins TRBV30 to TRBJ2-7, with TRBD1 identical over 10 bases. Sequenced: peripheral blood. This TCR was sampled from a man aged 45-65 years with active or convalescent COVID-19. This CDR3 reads CAWSVPGQGEYEQYF. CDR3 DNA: TGTGCCTGGAGTGTACCAGGACAGGGGGAATACGAGCAGTACTTC.